These 10 T cell receptor beta chains were sequenced from one sample in a study of T cell responses to AZD1222 COVID-19 vaccine. Sequenced by immunoSEQ multiplex PCR; TCRdb stores in-frame clones only, minus some. There are 150,000 to 200,000 clones in the sample; roughly 94% occur only once, and approximately 0.64% lies in the top ten. Sequenced here: peripheral blood, sampled on day 0 of AZD1222 vaccination. The source of these receptors is an adult in good health.

This chain connects TRBV28 to TRBJ1-5, with 7 bases that match TRBD1. V trimming: 1 base; J trimming: 4 bases; junction bases outside the gene matches: 7. CDR1 MDHEN and CDR2 SYDVKM come from the germline V gene. The CDR3 runs 16 residues. CDR3 residues: CASSLSVRGANQPQHF. The CDR3 DNA reads TGTGCCAGCAGTTTATCGGTCAGGGGGGCGAATCAGCCCCAGCATTTT.

The chain has TRBV30 and TRBJ1-6; D gene uncertain. Trimming removed 8 bases at V and 0 bases at J, with 11 bases between. The CDR3 extends over 14 amino acids. Looked up from germline, CDR1 is GTSNPN and CDR2 is SVGIG (reference sequence). CDR3 region: CALTQSSYNSPLHF. CDR3 in DNA: TGTGCCCTGACACAGAGCTCCTATAATTCACCCCTCCACTTT. The full variable domain, in which reference TRBV30 and TRBJ1-6 provide the parts outside the CDR3, is SQTIHQWPATLVQPVGSPLSLECTVEGTSNPNLYWYRQAAGRGLQLLFYSVGIGQISSEVPQNLSASRPQDRQFILSSKKLLLSDSGFYLCALTQSSYNSPLHFGNGTRLTVT.

This clone has only one observation. J is TRBJ1-3 and V is TRBV4-1; no clear D gene. The CDR3 loop spans 15 amino acids. Per germline, CDR1 MGHRA and CDR2 YSYEKL. Between the trimmed V and J ends, which lost 0 bases and 6 bases, there was a span of 12 bases. The CDR3 DNA reads as TGCGCCAGCAGCCAAGATCAGATCGATTTAAACACCATATATTTT. Encoded protein: CASSQDQIDLNTIYF.

CDR3 nucleotides: TGCGCCAGCAGCCAAGATGGAGGCTCGCTCCGCCAAGCTTTCTTT. Translation: CASSQDGGSLRQAFF. The chain is built from TRBV4-1 and TRBJ1-1; D gene uncertain. The CDR3 runs 15 residues. From germline, CDR1 is MGHRA and CDR2 YSYEKL. The ends were cut back, 0 bases at V and 9 bases at J, with 17 bases in the middle.

The rearrangement joins TRBV5-1 to TRBJ1-6; D gene uncertain. Per germline, CDR1 SGHRS and CDR2 YFSETQ. The CDR3 extends over 16 amino acids. V was trimmed by 0 bases and J by 5 bases, leaving 12 bases between them. CDR3 protein: CASSLATSADNSPLHF. In DNA, the CDR3 is TGCGCCAGCAGCTTGGCGACTTCCGCCGATAATTCACCCCTCCACTTT. The whole variable domain, remainder taken from reference TRBV5-1 and TRBJ1-6, is KAGVTQTPRYLIKTRGQQVTLSCSPISGHRSVSWYQQTPGQGLQFLFEYFSETQRNKGNFPGRFSGRQFSNSRSEMNVSTLELGDSALYLCASSLATSADNSPLHFGNGTRLTVT.

For this clone: One end of the junction varies from germline; a read error may be responsible. The chain has TRBV30 and TRBJ2-2, with D maybe TRBD2 (6 bases). CDR1 is GTSNPN, CDR2 SVGIG, per germline (reference sequence). The CDR3 sequence is 14 residues long. The CDR3 sequence: CAGRGLAFTGELFF. The CDR3 DNA reads TGTGCCGGGAGAGGTCTAGCGTTTACCGGGGAGCTGTTTTTT.

The chain is built from TRBV5-1 and TRBJ2-2; 9 bases fit TRBD1. Germline V gene sequence: CDR1 SGHRS, CDR2 YFSETQ. This CDR3 comprises 15 residues. V gave up 2 bases and J gave up 5 bases; unmatched junction bases: 4. In DNA, the CDR3 is TGCGCCAGCAGCTTAGCGGGACAGGGAACCGGGGAGCTGTTTTTT. Translation gives CASSLAGQGTGELFF.

This clone was seen a single time. The rearrangement links TRBV25-1 to TRBJ1-2; unclear D gene. V was shortened by 2 bases and J by 4 bases, with 5 bases between the two germline ends. This CDR3 has 12 amino acids. Germline V lookup: CDR1 MGHDK, CDR2 SYGVNS. CDR3 DNA: TGTGCCAGCAGTGAAAGTGTCTATGGCTACACCTTC. This gives the protein CASSESVYGYTF.

The chain carries TRBV10-3 and TRBJ2-1, with D perhaps TRBD2 (6 bases). V was shortened by 0 bases and J by 9 bases, with 9 bases between the two germline ends. Germline V gene lookup returns CDR1 ENHRY and CDR2 SYGVKD. CDR3 length equals 13 residues. The CDR3 sequence is CAISESEGGEQFF. CDR3 bases: TGTGCCATCAGTGAGTCGGAGGGAGGTGAGCAGTTCTTC.

The V call is TRBV7-2, the J call TRBJ1-1; tentative D call: TRBD1 (6 bases). Germline assignment: CDR1 SGHTA and CDR2 FQGNSA. V shed 1 base and J shed 3 bases, with 15 bases lying between them. This CDR3 has 16 amino acids. The CDR3 nucleotides are TGTGCCAGCAGCTTAGAGGTGGGACACCGCGACACTGAAGCTTTCTTT. The encoded protein is CASSLEVGHRDTEAFF.